This passage covers 27 T cell receptor beta chains from one sample sequenced in a study of OX40 agonist ivuxolimab in advanced cancers. The protocol was immunoSEQ multiplex PCR, while the TCRdb copy is restricted to in-frame clones and leaves out a portion. The sample yields 73,000 or so clones, 85% to 90% seen once. The sample here was CD4+ or CD8+ T cells sorted from blood, taken in a trial of the OX40 agonist ivuxolimab. The source of these receptors is an adult with an advanced solid tumor such as melanoma, head and neck, liver or kidney cancer.

In DNA, the CDR3 is TGTGCCTGGAGTGTGGGGACATACGAGCAGTACTTC. Translation: CAWSVGTYEQYF. The J gene is TRBJ2-7, the V gene TRBV30, with a possible D match to TRBD1 (6 bases). This CDR3 is built from 12 residues. Per germline, CDR1 GTSNPN and CDR2 SVGIG (reference sequence). Trimming removed 0 bases at V and 4 bases at J, with 7 bases between.

The J gene is TRBJ1-4, the V gene TRBV19; the D gene is possibly TRBD1 (6 bases). The V and J ends lost 5 bases and 3 bases respectively, with 10 bases between them. CDR3 length equals 14 residues. Germline CDR1 LNHDA, CDR2 SQIVND (reference sequence). CDR3 amino acids: CASSLGTSNEKLFF. The CDR3 bases are TGTGCCAGTAGTCTCGGGACATCTAATGAAAAACTGTTTTTT.

The chain links TRBV6-5 to TRBJ2-7, with D possibly being TRBD2 (6 bases). The germline gives CDR1 MNHEY, CDR2 SVGAGI. V dropped 8 bases and J dropped 0 bases, with 11 bases sitting between them. This CDR3 region has 13 residues. CDR3 sequence (DNA): TGTGCCAGCGCTGAGGGAGGCTCCTACGAGCAGTACTTC. Translated, it gives CASAEGGSYEQYF.

This clone was detected only a few times. The chain has TRBV2 and TRBJ1-5; D possibly corresponds to TRBD1 (5 bases). The germline CDR1 and CDR2 sequences are SNHLY and FYNNEI. This CDR3 comprises 17 residues. Trimming stripped 8 bases from V and 3 bases from J, with 23 bases between. CDR3 amino acids: CASAEAPAGWVNQPQHF. CDR3 bases: TGTGCCAGCGCAGAAGCCCCGGCAGGGTGGGTCAATCAGCCCCAGCATTTT.

The rearrangement links TRBV6-1 to TRBJ2-4; D not certain. Germline CDR1 and CDR2: MNHNS and SASEGT. The CDR3 has 15 amino acids. Between the trimmed V and J ends, which lost 1 base and 4 bases, there was a span of 11 bases. CDR3: CASSEELTVKNIQYF. The DNA for the CDR3 is TGTGCCAGCAGTGAAGAACTTACAGTTAAAAACATTCAGTACTTC.

V is TRBV2 and J is TRBJ2-7; 10 bases fit TRBD2. This CDR3 is built from 14 residues. Looked up from germline, CDR1 is SNHLY and CDR2 is FYNNEI. The J segment lost 0 bases and the V segment lost 6 bases, leaving 2 bases of the junction unmatched. The CDR3 reads CASRASGSSYEQYF. CDR3 nucleotide sequence: TGTGCCAGCAGGGCTAGCGGGAGCTCCTACGAGCAGTACTTC.

The rearrangement uses TRBV5-4 and TRBJ2-2, with 11 bases matching TRBD2. V shed 2 bases and J 6 bases; nucleotides not matched to a gene: 3. This CDR3 spans 15 amino acids. Germline-derived CDR1 and CDR2 are SGHNT and YYREEE (reference sequence). The CDR3 region is CASSFTSGGAGELFF. CDR3 bases: TGTGCCAGCAGCTTCACTAGCGGGGGAGCCGGGGAGCTGTTTTTT.

V is TRBV19 and J is TRBJ2-2, with 7 bases identical to TRBD1. The CDR3 totals 14 residues. Per the germline V gene, CDR1 is LNHDA and CDR2 is SQIVND (reference sequence). V dropped 7 bases and J dropped 2; count of bases not matched to a gene: 4. CDR3 sequence (DNA): TGTGCCAGTAAGACAGGGATAAACACCGGGGAGCTGTTTTTT. Residues: CASKTGINTGELFF.

The CDR3, as DNA: TGTGCCAGCAGTGAATGGGAAGGGGTACTCTATGGCTACACCTTC. Protein: CASSEWEGVLYGYTF. The chain has TRBV6-1 and TRBJ1-2, with D perhaps matching TRBD1 (5 bases). This CDR3 is 15 amino acids long. CDR1 and CDR2 (germline): MNHNS, SASEGT. Trimming shortened V by 2 bases and J by 4 bases, and 14 bases separated the two germline ends.

V usage is TRBV4-1 and J usage is TRBJ1-2; 10 nucleotides match TRBD1. V trimming: 0 bases; J trimming: 5 bases; junction bases outside the gene matches: 9. Germline V gives CDR1 MGHRA, CDR2 YSYEKL. The CDR3 loop spans 17 amino acids. The CDR3 loop is CASSQDLRQGAKYGYTF. The CDR3 bases are TGCGCCAGCAGCCAAGATCTCCGACAGGGGGCGAAGTATGGCTACACCTTC.

The rearrangement links TRBV9 to TRBJ1-4, with unresolved D. There are 15 residues in the CDR3. Germline values: CDR1 SGDLS, CDR2 YYNGEE. Trimming pared 0 bases from V and 0 bases from J, leaving 6 bases between. CDR3: CASSVAAATNEKLFF. The CDR3 nucleotides read TGTGCCAGCAGCGTAGCAGCAGCAACTAATGAAAAACTGTTTTTT.

This chain uses TRBV18 with TRBJ1-1; perhaps TRBD1 as D (5 bases). V lost 3 bases, J lost 1 base, and 12 bases lay in between. CDR1 KGHSH and CDR2 LQKENI come from the germline V gene. There are 15 residues in the CDR3. Written as DNA, the CDR3 is TGTGCCAGCTCACCCTTGACGACAGCGAACACTGAAGCTTTCTTT. This gives the protein CASSPLTTANTEAFF.

The chain combines TRBV29-1 with TRBJ2-5; TRBD2 aligns across 11 bases. The germline V gene has CDR1 SQVTM and CDR2 ANQGSEA. This CDR3 has 14 amino acids. J gave up 2 bases and V 7 bases, and 6 bases lay outside the gene matches. The CDR3 is CSGRLAGRQETQYF. In DNA, the CDR3 is TGCAGCGGCCGACTAGCGGGGAGACAAGAGACCCAGTACTTC.

This chain links TRBV27 with TRBJ1-1, with D unresolved. Trimming cost V 6 bases and J 3 bases, with 14 bases left between them. Germline loops: CDR1 MNHEY, CDR2 SMNVEV (reference sequence). The CDR3 totals 14 residues. The CDR3 nucleotides are TGTGCCAGCAGCAAGTCTGGGCAACACACTGAAGCTTTCTTT. Its protein is CASSKSGQHTEAFF.

This sequence joins TRBV27 and TRBJ2-3, with D maybe TRBD2 (6 bases). V was pared by 3 bases and J by 2 bases, with 18 bases between. This CDR3 spans 17 amino acids. Germline assignment: CDR1 MNHEY and CDR2 SMNVEV (reference sequence). CDR3 DNA: TGTGCCAGCAGTTTCATAGGGACTTCCAAATCCACAGATACGCAGTATTTT. Its translation: CASSFIGTSKSTDTQYF.

This chain joins TRBV5-4 and TRBJ2-5, with D possibly called TRBD1 or TRBD2 (5 bases each). In germline, CDR1 is SGHNT, CDR2 YYREEE (reference sequence). V gave up 3 bases and J gave up 4 bases, with 19 bases separating them. The CDR3 is 16 amino acids. The CDR3 DNA sequence: TGTGCCAGCAGCTCTGCCGGGGCAGGGCCAAGAGAGACCCAGTACTTC. Residues: CASSSAGAGPRETQYF.

The rearrangement joins TRBV7-9 to TRBJ1-1, with D maybe TRBD1 (6 bases). The germline V gene has CDR1 SEHNR and CDR2 FQNEAQ (reference sequence). V lost 6 bases and J 4 bases, leaving 12 bases between the germline ends. This CDR3 region has 13 residues. CDR3: CASSLRDTTEAFF. The CDR3 nucleotides are TGTGCCAGCAGTTTGCGGGACACCACTGAAGCTTTCTTT.

The chain carries TRBV19 and TRBJ2-2, with D maybe TRBD1 (6 bases). This CDR3 has 17 amino acids. V shed 2 bases and J shed 1 base, with 14 bases lying between them. Germline V CDR1 and CDR2: LNHDA, SQIVND (reference sequence). This chain's CDR3 is CASSITAPRGNTGELFF. CDR3 nucleotide sequence: TGTGCCAGTAGTATAACCGCCCCCAGGGGGAACACCGGGGAGCTGTTTTTT.

J is TRBJ1-1 and V is TRBV28, with D perhaps TRBD1 (5 bases). Germline CDR1 is MDHEN and CDR2 is SYDVKM. This CDR3 contains 13 residues. The ends were cut back, 6 bases at V and 0 bases at J, with 8 bases in the middle. The CDR3 DNA is TGTGCCAGCAGAGGGGTCTTGAACACTGAAGCTTTCTTT. Translating gives CASRGVLNTEAFF.

The rearrangement links TRBV18 to TRBJ2-3; D tentatively fits TRBD1 or TRBD2 (5 bases each). The V end was cut by 3 bases, the J end by 5 bases, with 12 bases between. The CDR3 contains 14 residues. CDR1 is KGHSH, CDR2 LQKENI, per germline. CDR3 sequence (DNA): TGTGCCAGCTCACCCCGTTTTGGGGGAGATACGCAGTATTTT. It encodes CASSPRFGGDTQYF.

The genes are TRBV7-9 and TRBJ1-5; no reliable D call. The germline gives CDR1 SEHNR, CDR2 FQNEAQ (reference sequence). This CDR3 has 13 residues. The V gene lost 3 bases and the J gene lost 8 bases, with 11 bases spanning the gap. In nucleotides, the CDR3 is TGTGCCAGCAGCTTGAGGGATCCCGAGCCCCAGCATTTT. Translation gives CASSLRDPEPQHF.

This clone appeared once. The rearrangement links TRBV29-1 to TRBJ2-7, with 7 bases aligning to TRBD2. CDR3 size: 14 residues. V was clipped by 2 bases and J by 2 bases; unmatched bases: 6. Germline values: CDR1 SQVTM, CDR2 ANQGSEA. CDR3 bases: TGCAGCGTTGAAATAAGGGAGGGGCCCTACGAGCAGTACTTC. Translated, it gives CSVEIREGPYEQYF.

The J gene is TRBJ2-7, the V gene TRBV5-1, with 9 bases lining up with TRBD2. CDR3 length equals 14 residues. The junction had 4 bases not matched to a gene; V was cut back by 3 bases and J by 3 bases. Germline CDR1 is SGHRS and CDR2 is YFSETQ. The CDR3 bases are TGCGCCAGCAGCTCGGGTAGCGGGGGCTACGAGCAGTACTTC. Translated, it gives CASSSGSGGYEQYF.

This chain connects TRBV14 to TRBJ2-3, with 11 bases lining up with TRBD2. Trimming at V came to 5 bases and at J to 4 bases, leaving 11 bases not matched to a gene. The CDR3 length is 17 residues. Germline V gene sequence: CDR1 SGHDN, CDR2 FVKESK. CDR3 DNA sequence: TGTGCCAGCAGCTCACTAGCGGGAGTGGCCGGGGCAGATACGCAGTATTTT. Translating it yields CASSSLAGVAGADTQYF.

V gene TRBV12-5 combines with J gene TRBJ1-3; possibly TRBD1 for D (5 bases). V was pared by 5 bases and J by 2 bases, with 7 bases between. Germline V lookup: CDR1 LGHNT, CDR2 FRNRAP. This CDR3 spans 13 amino acids. This CDR3 is CASGAGAGNTIYF. The DNA of the CDR3 is TGTGCTAGTGGTGCGGGGGCTGGAAACACCATATATTTT.

The rearrangement links TRBV5-1 to TRBJ1-2; the match to TRBD1 covers 7 bases. This CDR3 is built from 14 residues. Looked up from germline, CDR1 is SGHRS and CDR2 is YFSETQ. Trimming took 4 bases from V and 4 from J; bases not matched to a gene: 7. The CDR3 loop reads CASSPGQLGYGYTF. CDR3 DNA sequence: TGCGCCAGCAGCCCGGGACAGCTAGGCTATGGCTACACCTTC.

This rearrangement joins TRBV11-2 to TRBJ1-2; D is undetermined. The CDR3 is 14 amino acids. The germline CDR1 and CDR2 sequences are SGHAT and FQNNGV. The V end was cut by 5 bases, the J end by 1 base, with 11 bases between. This CDR3 is CASSLVDGNYGYTF. The DNA for the CDR3 is TGTGCCAGCAGCCTAGTTGACGGTAACTATGGCTACACCTTC.